This T cell receptor (beta chain) stems from a study of blood T cell repertoires in COVID-19. On the study more broadly: Some COVID-19 samples were acute and others convalescent; all came from the United States, Italy and Spain. T cells, B-cell-depleted T cells, or PBMCs provided the cDNA or gDNA that served as material.

Authors' processing steps: For nucleated cells, counts were estimated from reference gene primer amplification. Produced via immunoSEQ multiplex PCR; TCRdb's table is partial and in-frame only. V and J calls plus clone size are reproduced from that table; the DNA served to infer D and trimming. The sample includes about 98,000 clones, 82% seen only once; the top ten take roughly a tenth. This CDR3 is 14 amino acids long. The V and J ends lost 6 bases and 6 bases respectively, with 14 bases between them. The germline gives CDR1 LNHDA, CDR2 SQIVND (reference sequence). This clonotype originated in a man between 65 and 80 years old with active or convalescent COVID-19. This chain uses TRBV19 with TRBJ1-4, with a tentative D call TRBD1 (6 bases). The sequenced sample consisted of peripheral blood. This CDR3 is CASSAQGGDEKLFF. As DNA, the CDR3 is TGTGCCAGTAGCGCACAGGGAGGGGATGAAAAACTGTTTTTT.